What follows is one T cell receptor beta chain and its context. There are 17 residues in the CDR3. CDR1 and CDR2 from the germline V gene are SGDLS and YYNGEE. The data are from a study of T cells expressing NK-cell markers. For the study at large: Just one sequenced donor of eight was HCMV-seronegative, while seven were seropositive.

After re-calling the 5' RACE reads, TCRdb lists one entry per CDR3 protein, DNA absent. This table holds 150,000 to 200,000 distinct CDR3 sequences. Sequencing was carried out using blood T cells: a sorted CD56 or NKG2C T cell subset, CD4+ or CD8+ T cells, or bulk PBMC T cells (not recorded which). V usage is TRBV9 and J usage is TRBJ2-6; TCRdb reports TRBD2, a call that lacks DNA to check it against. The clonotype was recovered from a man aged 18 to 70 in good health. The CDR3 is CASSVGAGGTGANVLTF.